Following are 29 T cell receptor beta chains from one sample sequenced in a study of T cells in women clearing cervical HPV infection. Sequenced by immunoSEQ multiplex PCR; TCRdb stores in-frame clones only, minus some. The table gives some 20,000 clones; the top ten clones make up approximately 15% of it. Sequenced: blood buffy coat. The origin of the receptors is a woman between 18 and 75 years old with a cervical HPV16 infection that either progressed to CIN3+ or cleared (not recorded which).

Details on this clone: Read sequence stops 3 residues before the CDR3 end, and the germline J gene provides the missing end. V is TRBV20-1 and J is TRBJ2-1; perhaps TRBD2 as D (6 bases). In germline, CDR1 is DFQATT, CDR2 SNEGSKA (reference sequence). The CDR3 totals 13 residues. Trimming left V 7 bases short and J 6 bases short, with 16 bases between. The CDR3 DNA, read in part, is TGCAGTGTCAGAGGCCAAGCGGGCAATGAG. This translates into CSVRGQAGNE. The entire CDR3 protein reads CSVRGQAGNEQFF.

As concerns this clone: Read data end 3 residues before the CDR3 end; the end is taken from the germline J gene. The V call is TRBV28, the J call TRBJ1-2; D not resolved. The germline CDR1 and CDR2 sequences are MDHEN and SYDVKM. CDR3 length: 12 residues. Trimming pared 7 bases from V and 3 bases from J, leaving 9 bases between. CDR3: CASMGTHYGYTF. The CDR3 DNA, read in part, is TGTGCCAGCATGGGCACCCACTATGGC.

The CDR3 is CASSFQGQQQETQYF. The covered CDR3 bases are TGTGCCAGCAGCTTCCAGGGACAGCAGCAAGAGACC. The V gene is TRBV5-5, the J gene TRBJ2-5, with 7 bases matching TRBD1. The CDR3 end is not reached by the read, which stops 3 residues before it; the germline J gene fills it in. CDR3 size: 15 residues. Germline-derived CDR1 and CDR2 are SGHKS and YYEKEE (reference sequence). Trimming at V came to 2 bases and at J to 2 bases, leaving 6 bases not matched to a gene.

This chain's CDR3 is CASSGQAGGPTGELFF. The CDR3 bases that were read are TGTGCCAGCAGTGGGCAAGCGGGAGGGCCCACCGGGGAG. V is TRBV2 and J is TRBJ2-2, with 10 bases matching TRBD2. The read is 3 residues too short to cover the CDR3 end, so that end is filled in from the germline J gene. The junction had 6 bases not matched to a gene; V was cut back by 4 bases and J by 4 bases. CDR3 length: 16 residues. Germline CDR1 reads SNHLY; CDR2 reads FYNNEI.

Remarks on this clone: Sequencing ends 3 residues short of the CDR3 end; the germline J gene provides the rest. The rearrangement joins TRBV5-1 to TRBJ2-5, with 8 bases lining up with TRBD1. J was trimmed by 4 bases and V by 3 bases; bases with no gene match: 8. The CDR3 loop spans 15 amino acids. Germline CDR1 is SGHRS and CDR2 is YFSETQ. Here the CDR3 reads CASSSGTGVRETQYF. The covered CDR3 bases are TGCGCCAGCAGCTCCGGGACAGGCGTCCGAGAGACC.

The CDR3 protein is CASSFSSGAYEQYF. Partial CDR3 DNA: TGCGCCAGCAGCTTTTCTAGCGGAGCCTACGAG. The chain uses TRBV5-1 and TRBJ2-7; 7 bases fit TRBD2. Read sequence stops 3 residues before the CDR3 end, and the germline J gene provides the missing end. V shed 2 bases and J 2 bases; nucleotides not matched to a gene: 4. Per the germline V gene, CDR1 is SGHRS and CDR2 is YFSETQ. The CDR3 runs 14 residues.

On this clone itself: The read gets to within 3 residues of the CDR3 end, and the germline J gene fills in the rest. This chain joins TRBV2 and TRBJ1-2; D unresolved. Germline V gene data show CDR1 as SNHLY and CDR2 as FYNNEI. V gave up 6 bases and J gave up 4 bases, with 18 bases separating them. The CDR3 sequence is 15 residues long. Incomplete CDR3 DNA: TGTGCCAGCAGCGAGAGGGCCGCGGCGGGCTATGGC. Amino acids: CASSERAAAGYG. The whole CDR3 sequence reads CASSERAAAGYGYTF.

In the case of this clone: The read terminates 3 residues ahead of where the CDR3 ends, so the germline J gene completes it. J is TRBJ2-5 and V is TRBV10-1; TRBD2 agrees at 8 bases. V shed 6 bases and J 3 bases; nucleotides not matched to a gene: 12. Germline loops: CDR1 WNHNN, CDR2 SYGVQD (reference sequence). The CDR3 loop spans 16 amino acids. This chain's CDR3 is CASSGPGLGAEETQYF. The CDR3 DNA, read in part, is TGCGCCAGCAGCGGACCGGGACTAGGCGCTGAAGAGACC.

Concerning this clone itself: The read stops 3 residues short of the end of the CDR3; the missing end is completed from the germline J gene. The chain recombines TRBV5-4 with TRBJ1-1; TRBD1 matches 8 bases. CDR1 and CDR2 (germline): SGHNT, YYREEE (reference sequence). The CDR3 totals 14 residues. CDR3 DNA, as far as it was read: TGTGCCAGCAGCTTGGCGCAGGGGGCGCGGGAA. Translated, it gives CASSLAQGARE. The entire CDR3 protein is CASSLAQGAREAFF.

Regarding this clone: The read gets to within 3 residues of the CDR3 end, and the germline J gene fills in the rest. The rearrangement joins TRBV12-3 or TRBV12-4 to TRBJ2-4, with TRBD1 identical over 7 bases. V shed 3 bases and J 5 bases; nucleotides not matched to a gene: 7. The CDR3 spans 15 residues. The CDR3 DNA, read in part, is TGTGCCAGCAGTTTTCGTACAACAGGGGAAAACATT. It yields the protein CASSFRTTGENI. The entire CDR3 is CASSFRTTGENIQYF.

As concerns this clone: Read data end 3 residues before the CDR3 end; the end is taken from the germline J gene. At the DNA level, this CDR3 is encoded by other sequences in the same sample as well. The rearrangement uses TRBV20-1 and TRBJ1-1, with 12 bases that match TRBD1. J lost 0 bases, V lost 5 bases, and 4 bases had no gene match. Germline V gives CDR1 DFQATT, CDR2 SNEGSKA (reference sequence). CDR3 length equals 15 residues. The CDR3: CSAPGQGAMNTEAFF. The sequenced CDR3 bases are TGCAGTGCTCCGGGACAGGGGGCGATGAACACTGAA.

Concerning this clone: The CDR3 goes on 3 residues after the read ends, and that part is filled in from the germline J gene. In the same sample, other DNA sequences code for this CDR3. This chain connects TRBV5-1 to TRBJ2-7, with 14 bases that match TRBD2. V was clipped by 0 bases and J by 4 bases; unmatched bases: 0. Germline CDR1 and CDR2: SGHRS and YFSETQ. This CDR3 is 15 amino acids long. Partial CDR3 DNA: TGCGCCAGCAGCTTGGGACTAGCGGGGGGGTACGAG. This codes for CASSLGLAGGYE. The entire CDR3 sequence reads CASSLGLAGGYEQYF.

Comment on this clone: The observed sequence ends 3 residues before the CDR3 terminus, with the missing tail filled in from the germline J gene. The chain uses TRBV11-3 and TRBJ2-1; 8 bases fit TRBD2. The CDR3 has 15 amino acids. V trimming: 6 bases; J trimming: 0 bases; junction bases outside the gene matches: 4. CDR1 SGHNT and CDR2 YENEEA come from the germline V gene. CDR3 loop: CASSPRGDSYNEQFF. The CDR3 bases that were read are TGTGCCAGCAGTCCGCGGGGGGACTCCTACAATGAG. Full variable domain (missing parts from reference TRBV11-3 and TRBJ2-1): EAGVVQSPRYKIIEKKQPVAFWCNPISGHNTLYWYLQNLGQGPELLIRYENEEAVDDSQLPKDRFSAERLKGVDSTLKIQPAELGDSAVYLCASSPRGDSYNEQFFGPGTRLTVL.

Remarks on this clone: The read stops 3 residues short of the end of the CDR3; the missing end is completed from the germline J gene. The chain carries TRBV19 and TRBJ1-3; 8 bases agree with TRBD1. The V segment lost 7 bases and the J segment 2 bases; nucleotides outside the gene matches: 7. The germline V gene has CDR1 LNHDA and CDR2 SQIVND (reference sequence). The CDR3 is made up of 15 amino acids. The sequenced part of the CDR3 DNA is TGTGCCAGTACCTTAGGACAGGGAACTGGAAACACC. Its translation: CASTLGQGTGNT. The CDR3 reads in full as CASTLGQGTGNTIYF.

Note on this clone: The CDR3 goes on 3 residues after the read ends, and that part is filled in from the germline J gene. The chain has TRBV2 and TRBJ1-2; 8 bases fit TRBD1. V dropped 6 bases and J dropped 4; count of bases not matched to a gene: 10. Germline CDR1 and CDR2: SNHLY and FYNNEI. This CDR3 contains 15 residues. The DNA read from the CDR3 is TGTGCCAGCAGGGATAGCCAGGGGGCGAGCTATGGC. It is translated as CASRDSQGASYG. The whole CDR3 is CASRDSQGASYGYTF.

Notes on this clone: The CDR3 end falls 3 residues outside the read, so it is completed with the germline J gene. The chain combines TRBV18 with TRBJ2-3, with D uncertain. Looked up from germline, CDR1 is KGHSH and CDR2 is LQKENI. Trimming removed 4 bases at V and 6 bases at J, with 8 bases between. This CDR3 has 12 amino acids. The CDR3 loop reads CASSLRSDTQYF. The part of the CDR3 DNA that was read is TGTGCCAGCTCACTTCGGTCGGATACG.

About this clone: The read is 3 residues too short to cover the CDR3 end, so that end is filled in from the germline J gene. This rearrangement joins TRBV6-2 or TRBV6-3 to TRBJ1-2, with 7 bases aligning to TRBD1. This CDR3 spans 15 amino acids. Germline V lookup: CDR1 MNHEY, CDR2 SVGEGT. With V trimmed by 6 bases and J by 0 bases, 7 bases remained unmatched. Partial CDR3 DNA: TGTGCCAGCAGAGTACAGGGGATAGCTAACTATGGC. Encoded protein: CASRVQGIANYG. The CDR3, in full, reads CASRVQGIANYGYTF.

A word on this clone: Read coverage stops 3 residues before the CDR3 terminus; the germline J gene supplies the remainder. This rearrangement joins TRBV20-1 to TRBJ2-3; unclear D gene. The V end was cut by 7 bases, the J end by 1 base, with 12 bases between. The CDR3 runs to 13 residues. Germline lookup yields CDR1 DFQATT and CDR2 SNEGSKA (reference sequence). Partial CDR3 DNA: TGCAGTGTTATTCTGGGCGGCACAGATACG. As protein: CSVILGGTDT. In full, the CDR3 is CSVILGGTDTQYF.

In the case of this clone: The missing CDR3 end, 3 residues past where the read stops, is filled in from the germline J gene. This chain uses TRBV9 with TRBJ2-5, with TRBD2 identical over 13 bases. The CDR3 loop spans 15 amino acids. Germline V gene lookup returns CDR1 SGDLS and CDR2 YYNGEE. V lost 4 bases and J lost 5; bases outside the gene matches: 5. The CDR3 bases that were read are TGTGCCAGCAGCACTAGCGGGGGGGCAGGTGAGACC. Translation gives CASSTSGGAGET. The CDR3 in its entirety is CASSTSGGAGETQYF.

Concerning this clone itself: The read ends 3 residues before the CDR3 terminus; that terminus is restored from the germline J gene. The rearrangement uses TRBV7-3 and TRBJ2-1; D gene unclear. The CDR3 has 13 amino acids. The germline V gene encodes CDR1 SGHTA and CDR2 FQGTGA. V was trimmed by 1 base and J by 5 bases, leaving 6 bases between them. The part of the CDR3 DNA that was read is TGTGCCAGCAGCTTAAACCCAGACAATGAG. Its protein product is CASSLNPDNE. The entire CDR3 reads CASSLNPDNEQFF.

On this clone: The read is 3 residues too short to cover the CDR3 end, so that end is filled in from the germline J gene. The chain couples TRBV5-3 to TRBJ2-7; 9 bases line up with TRBD2. TRBV5-3 falls under the ORF class, with uncertain function. With 4 bases clipped from V and 1 base from J, the junction kept 6 bases outside the gene matches. The CDR3 has 15 residues. Incomplete CDR3 DNA: TGTGCCAGAAGCCTGAGCGGGAGGATTTCCTACGAG. This codes for CARSLSGRISYE. The CDR3 reads in full as CARSLSGRISYEQYF.

In the case of this clone: The read ends 3 residues early relative to the CDR3; the germline J gene fills the gap. This rearrangement joins TRBV6-4 to TRBJ1-1; 8 bases line up with TRBD1. There are 14 residues in the CDR3. J lost 5 bases, V lost 5 bases, and 7 bases had no gene match. The germline V gene encodes CDR1 MRHNA and CDR2 SNTAGT. CDR3 amino acids: CASSRQGAGTEAFF. The part of the CDR3 DNA that was read is TGTGCCAGCAGTAGGCAGGGGGCTGGGACTGAA.

In the case of this clone: The sequence runs out 3 residues before the end of the CDR3; the remainder is reconstructed from the germline J gene. V is TRBV19 and J is TRBJ2-7; maybe TRBD2 (5 bases). In germline, CDR1 is LNHDA, CDR2 SQIVND (reference sequence). CDR3 length equals 16 residues. The germline V and J ends were trimmed by 3 bases and 2 bases, with 17 bases remaining between them. CDR3 DNA, as far as it was read: TGTGCCAGTAGTATCCGTCCAAGCGGCAAGACCTACGAG. Amino acid sequence: CASSIRPSGKTYE. The whole CDR3 protein reads CASSIRPSGKTYEQYF.

A note on this clone: The read is 3 residues too short to cover the CDR3 end, so that end is filled in from the germline J gene. This sequence joins TRBV12-5 and TRBJ2-5; 8 positions match TRBD1. CDR3 length: 15 residues. Per germline, CDR1 LGHNT and CDR2 FRNRAP. The J segment lost 5 bases and the V segment lost 6 bases, leaving 11 bases of the junction unmatched. The CDR3 sequence is CASGSPTGGPETQYF. The sequenced CDR3 bases are TGTGCTAGTGGCTCCCCCACAGGGGGGCCGGAGACC.

A note on this clone: The sample carries other DNA sequences with the same CDR3. This CDR3 reads CASSPLGTSGSSDTQYF. CDR3 bases read: TGTGCCAGCTCCCCCCTCGGGACTAGCGGGAGTTCGGATACG. This rearrangement joins TRBV18 to TRBJ2-3; 14 bases align to TRBD2. The read terminates 3 residues before the CDR3 end, so the remaining end is supplied by the germline J gene. Germline V CDR1 and CDR2: KGHSH, LQKENI. This CDR3 region has 17 residues. V was pared by 6 bases and J by 6 bases, with 11 bases of the junction left unmatched.

Points on this clone: The read ends 3 residues shy of where the CDR3 ends; the end is completed using the germline J gene. The genes are TRBV7-3 and TRBJ2-3, with D uncertain. The CDR3 is 12 amino acids. V was clipped by 11 bases and J by 1 base, with 10 bases between them. CDR1 and CDR2 (germline): SGHTA, FQGTGA. The CDR3 loop is CAPRCGTDTQYF. The CDR3 DNA, read in part, is TGTGCCCCCAGGTGCGGCACAGATACG. The full variable domain, its missing parts supplied by reference TRBV7-3 and TRBJ2-3, is GAGVSQTPSNKVTEKGKYVELRCDPISGHTALYWYRQSLGQGPEFLIYFQGTGAADDSGLPNDRFFAVRPEGSVSTLKIQRTERGDSAVYLCAPRCGTDTQYFGPGTRLTVL.

To note about this clone: The read terminates 3 residues ahead of where the CDR3 ends, so the germline J gene completes it. The rearrangement uses TRBV2 and TRBJ2-3, with D perhaps matching TRBD2 (6 bases). V lost 5 bases and J lost 2, with 11 bases in between. The CDR3 runs to 14 residues. In germline, CDR1 is SNHLY, CDR2 FYNNEI. The CDR3 is CASSFGGTTDTQYF. CDR3 DNA (partial): TGTGCCAGCAGTTTCGGGGGAACCACAGATACG. Drawing the rest from reference TRBV2 and TRBJ2-3, the complete variable domain is EPEVTQTPSHQVTQMGQEVILRCVPISNHLYFYWYRQILGQKVEFLVSFYNNEISEKSEIFDDQFSVERPDGSNFTLKIRSTKLEDSAMYFCASSFGGTTDTQYFGPGTRLTVL.

Concerning this clone itself: The junction departs from germline at one end; a sequencing error may be responsible. The read terminates 3 residues ahead of where the CDR3 ends, so the germline J gene completes it. J is TRBJ1-2 and V is TRBV4-2, with 7 bases that match TRBD1. Looked up from germline, CDR1 is LGHNA and CDR2 is YNFKEQ. The CDR3 spans 16 residues. The part of the CDR3 DNA that was read is TGCGCCAGCAGCCAAGATCACGGGACAGAACCGTATGGC. Encoded protein: CASSQDHGTEPYG. The full CDR3 is CASSQDHGTEPYGYTF.

With regard to this clone: The sequence runs out 3 residues before the end of the CDR3; the remainder is reconstructed from the germline J gene. The chain recombines TRBV7-3 with TRBJ2-1, with 9 bases aligning to TRBD2. Germline assignment: CDR1 SGHTA and CDR2 FQGTGA. With 0 bases clipped from V and 5 bases from J, the junction kept 5 bases outside the gene matches. This CDR3 comprises 16 residues. The CDR3 DNA, read in part, is TGTGCCAGCAGCTTAACCGTAGCGGGAGTAGACAATGAG. This translates into CASSLTVAGVDNE. The whole CDR3 protein reads CASSLTVAGVDNEQFF.